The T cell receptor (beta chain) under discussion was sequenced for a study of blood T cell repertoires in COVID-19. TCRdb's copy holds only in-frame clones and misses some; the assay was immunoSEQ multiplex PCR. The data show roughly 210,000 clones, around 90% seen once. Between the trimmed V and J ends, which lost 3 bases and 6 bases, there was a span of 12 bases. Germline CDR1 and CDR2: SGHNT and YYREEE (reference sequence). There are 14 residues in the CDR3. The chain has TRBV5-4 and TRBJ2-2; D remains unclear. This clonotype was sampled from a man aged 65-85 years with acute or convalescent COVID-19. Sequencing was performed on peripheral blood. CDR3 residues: CASSSDLYSGELFF. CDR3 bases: TGTGCCAGCAGCTCCGATCTATATTCCGGGGAGCTGTTTTTT.